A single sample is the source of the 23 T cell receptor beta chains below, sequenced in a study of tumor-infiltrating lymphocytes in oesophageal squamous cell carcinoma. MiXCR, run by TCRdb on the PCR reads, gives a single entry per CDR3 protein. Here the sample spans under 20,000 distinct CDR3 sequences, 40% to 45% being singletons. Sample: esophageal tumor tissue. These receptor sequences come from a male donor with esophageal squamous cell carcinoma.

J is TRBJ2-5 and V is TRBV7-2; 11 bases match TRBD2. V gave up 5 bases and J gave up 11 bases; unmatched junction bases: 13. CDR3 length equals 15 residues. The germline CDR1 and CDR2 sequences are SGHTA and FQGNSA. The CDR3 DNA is TGTGCCAGCAGCCGTGTAGCGGGGGGGCGGAGTGAGCAGTACTTC. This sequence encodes CASSRVAGGRSEQYF.

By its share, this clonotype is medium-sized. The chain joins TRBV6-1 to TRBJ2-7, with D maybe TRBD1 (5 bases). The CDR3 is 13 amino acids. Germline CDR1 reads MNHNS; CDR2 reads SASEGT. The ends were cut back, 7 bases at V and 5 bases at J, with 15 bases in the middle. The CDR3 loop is CASTGANPHEQYF. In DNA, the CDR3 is TGTGCCAGCACTGGGGCGAACCCCCACGAGCAGTACTTC.

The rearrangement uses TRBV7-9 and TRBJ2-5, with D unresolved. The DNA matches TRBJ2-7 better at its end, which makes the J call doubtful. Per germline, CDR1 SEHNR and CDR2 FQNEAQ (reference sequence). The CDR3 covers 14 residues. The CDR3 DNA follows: TGTGCCAGCAGCTTAGGTGGCAAACCCTACGAGCAGTACTTC. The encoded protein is CASSLGGKPYEQYF.

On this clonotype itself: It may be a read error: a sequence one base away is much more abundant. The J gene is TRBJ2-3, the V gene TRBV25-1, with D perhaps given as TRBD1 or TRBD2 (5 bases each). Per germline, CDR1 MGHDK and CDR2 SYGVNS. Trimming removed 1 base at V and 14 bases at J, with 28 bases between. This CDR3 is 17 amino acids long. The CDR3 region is CASSESSGTANTGELYF. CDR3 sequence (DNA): TGTGCCAGCAGTGAATCTTCCGGGACCGCGAACACCGGGGAGCTGTATTTT.

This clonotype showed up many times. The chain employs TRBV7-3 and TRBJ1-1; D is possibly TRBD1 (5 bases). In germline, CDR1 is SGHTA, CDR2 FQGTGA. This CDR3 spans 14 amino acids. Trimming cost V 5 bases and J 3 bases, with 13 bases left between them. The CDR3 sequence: CASSPQGGDTEAFF. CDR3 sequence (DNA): TGTGCCAGCAGCCCGCAGGGTGGAGACACTGAAGCTTTCTTT. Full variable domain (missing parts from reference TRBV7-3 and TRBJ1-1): GAGVSQTPSNKVTEKGKYVELRCDPISGHTALYWYRQSLGQGPEFLIYFQGTGAADDSGLPNDRFFAVRPEGSVSTLKIQRTERGDSAVYLCASSPQGGDTEAFFGQGTRLTVV.

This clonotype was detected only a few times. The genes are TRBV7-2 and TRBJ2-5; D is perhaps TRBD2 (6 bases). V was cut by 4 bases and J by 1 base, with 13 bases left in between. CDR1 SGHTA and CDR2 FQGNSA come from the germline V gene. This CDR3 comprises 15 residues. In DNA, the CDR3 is TGTGCCAGCAGCTCGACGCGGGGAGTCCAAGAGACCCAGTACTTC. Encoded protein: CASSSTRGVQETQYF.

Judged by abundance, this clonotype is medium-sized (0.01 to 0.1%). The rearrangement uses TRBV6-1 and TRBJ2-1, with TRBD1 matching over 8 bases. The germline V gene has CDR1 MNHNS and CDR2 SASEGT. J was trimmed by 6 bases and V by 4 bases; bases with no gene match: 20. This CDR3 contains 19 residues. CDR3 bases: TGTGCCAGCAGTGTCCGAAGTCGGACAGGGCTTTCAATTATCAATGAGCAGTTCTTC. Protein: CASSVRSRTGLSIINEQFF.

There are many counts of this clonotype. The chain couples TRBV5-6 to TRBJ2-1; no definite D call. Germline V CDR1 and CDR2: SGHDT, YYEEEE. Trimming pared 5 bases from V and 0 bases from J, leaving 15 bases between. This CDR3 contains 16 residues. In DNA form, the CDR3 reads TGTGCCAGCAGAATACGGGCACAGAGCTCCTACAATGAGCAGTTCTTC. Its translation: CASRIRAQSSYNEQFF.

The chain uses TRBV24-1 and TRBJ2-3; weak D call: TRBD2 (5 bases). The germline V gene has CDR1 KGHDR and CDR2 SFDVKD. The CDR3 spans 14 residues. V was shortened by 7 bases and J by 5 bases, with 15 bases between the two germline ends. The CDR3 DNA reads TGTGCCACCAGCCCGGGAACCGCCTTAGATACGCAGTATTTT. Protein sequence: CATSPGTALDTQYF.

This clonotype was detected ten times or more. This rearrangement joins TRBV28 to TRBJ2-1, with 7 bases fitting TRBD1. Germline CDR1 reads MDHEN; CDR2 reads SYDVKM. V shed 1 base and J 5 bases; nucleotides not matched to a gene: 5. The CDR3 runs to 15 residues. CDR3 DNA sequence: TGTGCCAGCAGTTTATTGGGGACAGATGACAATGAGCAGTTCTTC. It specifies CASSLLGTDDNEQFF. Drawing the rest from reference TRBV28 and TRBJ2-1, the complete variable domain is DVKVTQSSRYLVKRTGEKVFLECVQDMDHENMFWYRQDPGLGLRLIYFSYDVKMKEKGDIPEGYSVSREKKERFSLILESASTNQTSMYLCASSLLGTDDNEQFFGPGTRLTVL.

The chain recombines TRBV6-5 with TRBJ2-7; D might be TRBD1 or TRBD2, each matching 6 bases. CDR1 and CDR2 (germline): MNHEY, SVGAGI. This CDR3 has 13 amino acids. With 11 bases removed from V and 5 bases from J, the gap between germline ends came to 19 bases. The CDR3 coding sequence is TGTGCCGGGGGGCTCACAGGGTCTCACGAGCAGTACTTC. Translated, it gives CAGGLTGSHEQYF.

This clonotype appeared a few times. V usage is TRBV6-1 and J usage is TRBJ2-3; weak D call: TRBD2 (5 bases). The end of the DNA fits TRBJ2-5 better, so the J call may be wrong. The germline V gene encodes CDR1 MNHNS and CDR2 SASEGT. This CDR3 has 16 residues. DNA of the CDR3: TGTGCCAGCAGTGAAGGGTTCGGAGGCTTGGGAGAGACCCAGTACTTC. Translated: CASSEGFGGLGETQYF.

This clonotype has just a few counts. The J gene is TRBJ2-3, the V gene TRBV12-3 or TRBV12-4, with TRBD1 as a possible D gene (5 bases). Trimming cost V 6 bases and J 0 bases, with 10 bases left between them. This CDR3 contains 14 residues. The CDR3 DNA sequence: TGTGCCAGCAGGCAGGGCGGTAGCACAGATACGCAGTATTTT. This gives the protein CASRQGGSTDTQYF.

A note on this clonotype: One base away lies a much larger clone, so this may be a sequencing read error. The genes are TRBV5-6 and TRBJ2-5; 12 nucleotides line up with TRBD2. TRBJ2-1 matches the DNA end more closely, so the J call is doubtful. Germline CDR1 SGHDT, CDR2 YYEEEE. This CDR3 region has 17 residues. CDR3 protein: CASSGRLAGVSSYEQFF. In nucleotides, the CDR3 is TGTGCCAGCAGCGGAAGACTAGCGGGAGTTAGCTCCTACGAGCAGTTCTTC.

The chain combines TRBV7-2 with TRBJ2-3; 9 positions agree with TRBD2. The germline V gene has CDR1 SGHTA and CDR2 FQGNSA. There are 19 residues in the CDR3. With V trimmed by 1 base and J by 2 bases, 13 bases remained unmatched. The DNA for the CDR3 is TGTGCCAGCAGCTTAGTTCCCCAACCCCTAGCGGGGACCACAGATACGCAGTATTTT. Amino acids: CASSLVPQPLAGTTDTQYF.

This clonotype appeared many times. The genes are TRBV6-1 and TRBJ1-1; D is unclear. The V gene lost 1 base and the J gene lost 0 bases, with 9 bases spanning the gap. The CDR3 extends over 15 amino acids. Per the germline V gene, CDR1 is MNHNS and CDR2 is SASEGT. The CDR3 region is CASSEGPALNTEAFF. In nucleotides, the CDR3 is TGTGCCAGCAGTGAAGGGCCGGCGTTGAACACTGAAGCTTTCTTT.

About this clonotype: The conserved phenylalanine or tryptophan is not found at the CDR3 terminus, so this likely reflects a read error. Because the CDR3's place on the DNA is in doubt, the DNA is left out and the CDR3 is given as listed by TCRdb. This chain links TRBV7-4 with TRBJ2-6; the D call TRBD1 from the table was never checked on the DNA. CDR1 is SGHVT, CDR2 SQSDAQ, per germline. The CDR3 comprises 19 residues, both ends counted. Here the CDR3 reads CASSLATGRYGQETQYFGP.

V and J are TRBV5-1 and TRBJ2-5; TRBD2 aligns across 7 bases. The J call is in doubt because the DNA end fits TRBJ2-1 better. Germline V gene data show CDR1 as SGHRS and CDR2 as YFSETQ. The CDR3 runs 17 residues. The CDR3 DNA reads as TGCGCCAGCAGCCAATCGGGCGGGAGAGGGTGGATGGATACGCAGTTCTTC. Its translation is CASSQSGGRGWMDTQFF.

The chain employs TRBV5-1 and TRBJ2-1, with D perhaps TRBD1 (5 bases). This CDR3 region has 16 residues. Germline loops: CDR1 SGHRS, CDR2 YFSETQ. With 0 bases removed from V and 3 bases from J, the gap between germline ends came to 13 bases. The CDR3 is CASSLEEGDFYNEQFF. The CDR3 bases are TGCGCCAGCAGCTTGGAGGAAGGGGATTTCTACAATGAGCAGTTCTTC. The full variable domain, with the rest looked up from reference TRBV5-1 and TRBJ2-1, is KAGVTQTPRYLIKTRGQQVTLSCSPISGHRSVSWYQQTPGQGLQFLFEYFSETQRNKGNFPGRFSGRQFSNSRSEMNVSTLELGDSALYLCASSLEEGDFYNEQFFGPGTRLTVL.

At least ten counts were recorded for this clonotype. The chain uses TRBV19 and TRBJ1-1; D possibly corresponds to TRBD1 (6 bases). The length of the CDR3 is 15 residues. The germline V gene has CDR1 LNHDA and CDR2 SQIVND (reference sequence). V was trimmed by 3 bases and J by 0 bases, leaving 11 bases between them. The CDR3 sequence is CASSITGTLNTEAFF. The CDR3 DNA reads TGTGCCAGTAGTATCACAGGGACCCTGAACACTGAAGCTTTCTTT. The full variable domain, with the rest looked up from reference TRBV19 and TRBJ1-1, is DGGITQSPKYLFRKEGQNVTLSCEQNLNHDAMYWYRQDPGQGLRLIYYSQIVNDFQKGDIAEGYSVSREKKESFPLTVTSAQKNPTAFYLCASSITGTLNTEAFFGQGTRLTVV.

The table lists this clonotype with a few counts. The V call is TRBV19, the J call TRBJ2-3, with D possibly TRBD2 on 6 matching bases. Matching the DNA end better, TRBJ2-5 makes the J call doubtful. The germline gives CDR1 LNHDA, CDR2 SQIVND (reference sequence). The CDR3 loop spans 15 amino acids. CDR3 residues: CASSTGEASKETQYF. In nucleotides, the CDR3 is TGTGCCAGTAGTACCGGGGAGGCGAGCAAAGAGACCCAGTACTTC.

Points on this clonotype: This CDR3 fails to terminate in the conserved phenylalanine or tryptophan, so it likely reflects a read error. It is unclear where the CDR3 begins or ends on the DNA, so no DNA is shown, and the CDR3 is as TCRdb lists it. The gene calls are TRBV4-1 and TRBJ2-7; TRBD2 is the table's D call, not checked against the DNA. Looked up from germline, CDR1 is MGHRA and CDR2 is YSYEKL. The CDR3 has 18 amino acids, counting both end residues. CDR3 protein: CASSQVGVENNSPLHFGN.

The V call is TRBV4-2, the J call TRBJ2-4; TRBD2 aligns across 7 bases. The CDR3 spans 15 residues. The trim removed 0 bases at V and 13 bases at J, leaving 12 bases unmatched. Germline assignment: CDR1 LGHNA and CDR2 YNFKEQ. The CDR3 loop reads CASSQDRTSLHEQYF. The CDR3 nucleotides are TGTGCCAGCAGCCAAGACAGGACTAGTCTCCATGAGCAGTACTTC.